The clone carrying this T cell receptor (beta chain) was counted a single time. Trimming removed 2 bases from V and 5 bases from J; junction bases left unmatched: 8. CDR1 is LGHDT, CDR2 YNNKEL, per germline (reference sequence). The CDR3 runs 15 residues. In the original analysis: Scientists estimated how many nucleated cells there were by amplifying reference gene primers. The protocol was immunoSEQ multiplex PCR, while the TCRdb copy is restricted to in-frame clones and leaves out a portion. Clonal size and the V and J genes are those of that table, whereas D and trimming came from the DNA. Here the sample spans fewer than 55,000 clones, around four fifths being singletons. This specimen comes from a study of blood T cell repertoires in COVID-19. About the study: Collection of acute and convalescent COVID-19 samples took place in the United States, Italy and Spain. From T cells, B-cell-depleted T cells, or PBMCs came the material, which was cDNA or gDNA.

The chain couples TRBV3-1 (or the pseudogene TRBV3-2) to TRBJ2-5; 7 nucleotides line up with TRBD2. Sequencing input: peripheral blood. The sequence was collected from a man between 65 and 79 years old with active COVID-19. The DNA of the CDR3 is TGTGCCAGCAGCCAACCACTGACTAGCAGGGAGACCCAGTACTTC. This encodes CASSQPLTSRETQYF.